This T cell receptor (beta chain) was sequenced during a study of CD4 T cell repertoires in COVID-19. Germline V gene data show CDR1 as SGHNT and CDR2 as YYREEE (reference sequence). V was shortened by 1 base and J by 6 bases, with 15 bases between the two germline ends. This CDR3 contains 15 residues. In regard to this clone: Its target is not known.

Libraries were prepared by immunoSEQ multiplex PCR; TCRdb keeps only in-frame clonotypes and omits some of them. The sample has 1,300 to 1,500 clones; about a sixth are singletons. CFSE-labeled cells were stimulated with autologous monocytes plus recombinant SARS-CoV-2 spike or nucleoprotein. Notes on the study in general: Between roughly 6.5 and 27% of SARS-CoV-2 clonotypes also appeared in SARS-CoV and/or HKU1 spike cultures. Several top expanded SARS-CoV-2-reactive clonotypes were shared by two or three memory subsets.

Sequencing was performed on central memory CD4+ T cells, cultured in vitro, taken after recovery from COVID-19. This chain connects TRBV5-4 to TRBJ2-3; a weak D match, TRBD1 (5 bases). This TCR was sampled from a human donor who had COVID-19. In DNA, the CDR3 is TGTGCCAGCAGCTTGTTTAACCAGGGCGTTGATACGCAGTATTTT. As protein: CASSLFNQGVDTQYF.